The 22 T cell receptor beta chains in this list originate from one sample, sequenced in a study of cytotoxic CD8 clonotypes in ibrutinib-treated CLL. Assay: immunoSEQ multiplex PCR; the TCRdb copy retains only in-frame clones and omits some. The table has approximately 340,000 clones, 67% seen once. The sequencing here drew on PBMCs, taken after 36 months of ibrutinib treatment. These receptor sequences come from a human donor with chronic lymphocytic leukemia.

This clone was detected a few times. The rearrangement joins TRBV6-5 to TRBJ1-5; TRBD1 might be the D (5 bases). Germline assignment: CDR1 MNHEY and CDR2 SVGAGI. Between the trimmed V and J ends, which lost 9 bases and 2 bases, there was a span of 17 bases. The CDR3 is 15 amino acids. The CDR3 here is CASQGSYGGNQPQHF. In DNA form, the CDR3 reads TGTGCCAGTCAGGGTTCGTACGGGGGCAATCAGCCCCAGCATTTT.

The J gene is TRBJ1-5, the V gene TRBV6-5; weak D call: TRBD1 (5 bases). This CDR3 has 13 residues. The germline V gene encodes CDR1 MNHEY and CDR2 SVGAGI. Trimming took 6 bases from V and 1 from J, leaving 7 bases between them. The CDR3 DNA reads as TGTGCCAGCAGCTGGGGGAGCAATCAGCCCCAGCATTTT. Its translation: CASSWGSNQPQHF.

The J gene is TRBJ2-7, the V gene TRBV11-3; D uncertain. CDR3 length: 12 amino acids. The germline CDR1 and CDR2 sequences are SGHNT and YENEEA. V shed 7 bases and J shed 4 bases, with 11 bases lying between them. This chain's CDR3 is CASTLFTYEQYF. CDR3 coding DNA: TGTGCCAGCACCCTTTTTACTTACGAGCAGTACTTC. Together with reference TRBV11-3 and TRBJ2-7, the CDR3 gives the full variable domain: EAGVVQSPRYKIIEKKQPVAFWCNPISGHNTLYWYLQNLGQGPELLIRYENEEAVDDSQLPKDRFSAERLKGVDSTLKIQPAELGDSAVYLCASTLFTYEQYFGPGTRLTVT.

This clone was found a few times. The chain couples TRBV7-6 to TRBJ2-7; the match to TRBD1 covers 7 bases. Germline CDR1 is SGHVS and CDR2 is FNYEAQ. The V segment lost 3 bases and the J segment 2 bases; nucleotides outside the gene matches: 1. The CDR3 spans 13 residues. The CDR3 bases are TGTGCCAGCAGCTTCGGGACAGCCTACGAGCAGTACTTC. It encodes CASSFGTAYEQYF.

This clone was observed a handful of times. This rearrangement joins TRBV19 to TRBJ1-5, with 7 bases aligning to TRBD1. The germline CDR1 and CDR2 sequences are LNHDA and SQIVND (reference sequence). CDR3 length: 14 residues. Unmatched junction bases numbered 5, after V lost 5 bases and J lost 4 bases. DNA for the CDR3: TGTGCCAGTAGTCCGGACAGGTTTAATCAGCCCCAGCATTTT. Translating gives CASSPDRFNQPQHF.

This chain joins TRBV7-9 and TRBJ2-7; a possible D gene is TRBD2 (7 bases). Germline V gives CDR1 SEHNR, CDR2 FQNEAQ (reference sequence). The germline V and J ends were trimmed by 5 bases and 0 bases, with 14 bases remaining between them. The length of the CDR3 is 15 residues. The CDR3 spells CASSPGGGLSYEQYF. CDR3 nucleotides: TGTGCCAGCAGCCCGGGCGGGGGCCTCTCCTACGAGCAGTACTTC. Based on the CDR3 plus reference TRBV7-9 and TRBJ2-7, the full variable domain is DTGVSQNPRHKITKRGQNVTFRCDPISEHNRLYWYRQTLGQGPEFLTYFQNEAQLEKSRLLSDRFSAERPKGSFSTLEIQRTEQGDSAMYLCASSPGGGLSYEQYFGPGTRLTVT.

The rearrangement joins TRBV29-1 to TRBJ2-3, with 7 bases fitting TRBD1. CDR3 length: 15 amino acids. After removal of 3 bases from V and 0 bases from J, the junction contained 6 bases not matched to a gene. The germline CDR1 and CDR2 sequences are SQVTM and ANQGSEA. The CDR3 loop reads CSVDRQGLSTDTQYF. The CDR3 region has the DNA TGCAGCGTTGACCGACAGGGATTGAGCACAGATACGCAGTATTTT.

The J gene is TRBJ2-3, the V gene TRBV28; 9 nucleotides agree with TRBD1. Germline CDR1 MDHEN, CDR2 SYDVKM. Germline trimming cut 7 bases from V and 2 bases from J; bases unmatched to any gene: 4. The CDR3 consists of 14 residues. CDR3 sequence: CASIRTGATDTQYF. The CDR3 DNA follows: TGTGCCAGCATAAGGACAGGGGCCACAGATACGCAGTATTTT.

The chain has TRBV27 and TRBJ1-4; the D gene is possibly TRBD1 (5 bases). The CDR3 spans 18 residues. V was pared by 0 bases and J by 5 bases, with 19 bases between. CDR1 and CDR2 (germline): MNHEY, SMNVEV (reference sequence). As DNA, the CDR3 is TGTGCCAGCAGTTTATCGATAGGGTTGAGGGACCTCAATGAAAAACTGTTTTTT. Translation: CASSLSIGLRDLNEKLFF.

The chain has TRBV2 and TRBJ1-4; 7 bases match TRBD1. The CDR3 is made up of 13 amino acids. J was trimmed by 8 bases and V by 5 bases; bases with no gene match: 5. Germline assignment: CDR1 SNHLY and CDR2 FYNNEI. CDR3 nucleotides: TGTGCCAGCAGTTCAGGGGGTTGGGAAAAACTGTTTTTT. Translation: CASSSGGWEKLFF.

This clone has more than one count but fewer than ten. This chain connects TRBV28 to TRBJ2-7; D unresolved. CDR3 length equals 12 residues. Per germline, CDR1 MDHEN and CDR2 SYDVKM. V shed 2 bases and J shed 6 bases, with 8 bases lying between them. This CDR3 is CASSLLGFEQYF. The CDR3 DNA reads TGTGCCAGCAGTTTACTAGGGTTCGAGCAGTACTTC.

The chain recombines TRBV19 with TRBJ2-1; 7 bases map to TRBD1. Trimming removed 8 bases from V and 2 bases from J; junction bases left unmatched: 6. Germline lookup yields CDR1 LNHDA and CDR2 SQIVND (reference sequence). The CDR3 is 14 amino acids. CDR3 sequence: CASGKTGTYNEQFF. The CDR3 DNA follows: TGTGCCAGTGGGAAGACAGGGACCTACAATGAGCAGTTCTTC. Drawing the rest from reference TRBV19 and TRBJ2-1, the complete variable domain is DGGITQSPKYLFRKEGQNVTLSCEQNLNHDAMYWYRQDPGQGLRLIYYSQIVNDFQKGDIAEGYSVSREKKESFPLTVTSAQKNPTAFYLCASGKTGTYNEQFFGPGTRLTVL.

The rearrangement uses TRBV14 and TRBJ2-4; 9 nucleotides match TRBD2. The V gene's germline CDR1 is SGHDN and CDR2 FVKESK. The CDR3 length is 16 residues. With V trimmed by 1 base and J by 3 bases, 4 bases remained unmatched. Written as DNA, the CDR3 is TGTGCCAGCAGCCAAGGACTAGCGGCAAACAAAAACATTCAGTACTTC. It encodes CASSQGLAANKNIQYF.

This clone occurred a few times. V gene TRBV6-1 combines with J gene TRBJ1-5, with 7 positions matching TRBD1. Germline-derived CDR1 and CDR2 are MNHNS and SASEGT. The CDR3 contains 11 residues. Unmatched junction bases numbered 2, after V lost 4 bases and J lost 11 bases. CDR3 protein: CASSGQGAQHF. For the CDR3, the DNA is TGTGCCAGCAGTGGACAGGGTGCCCAGCATTTT.

This rearrangement joins TRBV27 to TRBJ2-1; TRBD2 matches at 8 bases. The CDR3 has 18 residues. Looked up from germline, CDR1 is MNHEY and CDR2 is SMNVEV (reference sequence). J lost 2 bases, V lost 5 bases, and 14 bases had no gene match. Here the CDR3 reads CASSPRRGAGVTYNEQFF. CDR3 DNA sequence: TGTGCCAGCAGTCCCCGCCGGGGAGCGGGAGTCACCTACAATGAGCAGTTCTTC.

This sequence joins TRBV29-1 and TRBJ2-1; TRBD2 matches 13 bases. The length of the CDR3 is 16 residues. V dropped 7 bases and J dropped 5; count of bases not matched to a gene: 11. CDR1 is SQVTM, CDR2 ANQGSEA, per germline. For the CDR3, the DNA is TGCAGCGCCTGGGGACTAGCGGGATTTCGCCACAATGAGCAGTTCTTC. Translation: CSAWGLAGFRHNEQFF.

This clone occurred a few times. The sample carries other DNA sequences with the same CDR3. This rearrangement joins TRBV15 to TRBJ1-2; 8 bases are a match to TRBD1. V dropped 5 bases and J dropped 4; count of bases not matched to a gene: 3. The CDR3 loop spans 13 amino acids. The germline V gene has CDR1 LNHNV and CDR2 YYDKDF (reference sequence). CDR3 region: CATSSDRGYGYTF. The CDR3, as DNA: TGTGCCACCAGCTCAGACAGGGGCTATGGCTACACCTTC.

The V call is TRBV2, the J call TRBJ2-7; TRBD1 is a possible D gene (6 bases). V lost 6 bases to trimming and J lost 2 bases, with 20 bases between them. Per germline, CDR1 SNHLY and CDR2 FYNNEI. This CDR3 has 16 amino acids. This chain's CDR3 is CASRGNVYREPYEQYF. CDR3 DNA sequence: TGTGCCAGCAGAGGTAACGTTTACAGGGAACCCTACGAGCAGTACTTC.

V usage is TRBV27 and J usage is TRBJ2-1, with 13 bases lining up with TRBD2. The V gene end was trimmed by 6 bases and the J gene end by 8 bases; junction bases not matched to a gene: 4. This CDR3 has 14 amino acids. CDR1 and CDR2 (germline): MNHEY, SMNVEV (reference sequence). The CDR3 DNA sequence: TGTGCCAGCAGCGGACTAGCGGGAGTCTATGAGCAGTTCTTC. Translation gives CASSGLAGVYEQFF.

This clone was recorded a few times. The DNA for the CDR3 is TGTGCCAGCAGCAATAGAGAACTCGGGGCCAACGTCCTGACTTTC. This translates into CASSNRELGANVLTF. J is TRBJ2-6 and V is TRBV7-8; D gene uncertain. The CDR3 has 15 amino acids. V was clipped by 5 bases and J by 4 bases, with 12 bases between them. The germline gives CDR1 SGHVS, CDR2 FQNEAQ.

This clone was seen a handful of times. The V and J genes are TRBV15 and TRBJ1-4; 7 nucleotides line up with TRBD1. CDR1 and CDR2 (germline): LNHNV, YYDKDF (reference sequence). This CDR3 comprises 13 residues. With V trimmed by 1 base and J by 8 bases, 1 base remained unmatched. The CDR3 region is CATSRAGGEKLFF. The CDR3 DNA follows: TGTGCCACCAGCAGAGCAGGGGGAGAAAAACTGTTTTTT.

V usage is TRBV4-1 and J usage is TRBJ1-4; 11 bases align to TRBD1. Germline CDR1 and CDR2: MGHRA and YSYEKL. J was trimmed by 7 bases and V by 3 bases; bases with no gene match: 16. The CDR3 totals 19 residues. Here the CDR3 DNA reads TGCGCCAGCAGCCAGCCGCCCCTTAGGACAGGGGGCGCCGGTGAAAAACTGTTTTTT. Translation gives CASSQPPLRTGGAGEKLFF.